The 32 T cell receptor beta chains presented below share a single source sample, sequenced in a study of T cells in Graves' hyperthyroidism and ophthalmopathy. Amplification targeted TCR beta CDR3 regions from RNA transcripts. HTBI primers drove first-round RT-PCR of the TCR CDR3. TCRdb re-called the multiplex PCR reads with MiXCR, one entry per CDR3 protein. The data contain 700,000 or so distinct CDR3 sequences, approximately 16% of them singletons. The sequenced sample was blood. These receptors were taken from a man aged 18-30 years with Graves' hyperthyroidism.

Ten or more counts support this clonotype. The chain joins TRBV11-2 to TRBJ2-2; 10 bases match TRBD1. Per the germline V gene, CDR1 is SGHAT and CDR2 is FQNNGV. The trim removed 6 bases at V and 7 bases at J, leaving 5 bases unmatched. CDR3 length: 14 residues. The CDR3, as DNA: TGTGCCAGCAGACCGTGGACAGGGGGCGGGGAGCTGTTTTTT. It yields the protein CASRPWTGGGELFF.

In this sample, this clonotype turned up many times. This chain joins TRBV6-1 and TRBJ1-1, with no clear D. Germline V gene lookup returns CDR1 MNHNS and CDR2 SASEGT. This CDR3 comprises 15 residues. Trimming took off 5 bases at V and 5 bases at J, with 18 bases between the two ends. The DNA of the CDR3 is TGTGCCAGCAGTCTCACTCTTCGGGGTGGAACTGAAGCTTTCTTT. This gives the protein CASSLTLRGGTEAFF.

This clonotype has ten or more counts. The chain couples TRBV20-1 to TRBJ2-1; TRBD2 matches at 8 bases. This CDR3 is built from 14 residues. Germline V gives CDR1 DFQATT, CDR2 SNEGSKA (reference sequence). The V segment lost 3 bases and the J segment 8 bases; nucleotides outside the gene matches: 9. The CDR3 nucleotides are TGCAGTGCTAGTTCGGGGGGGCGTTGGGATGAGCAGTTCTTC. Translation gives CSASSGGRWDEQFF.

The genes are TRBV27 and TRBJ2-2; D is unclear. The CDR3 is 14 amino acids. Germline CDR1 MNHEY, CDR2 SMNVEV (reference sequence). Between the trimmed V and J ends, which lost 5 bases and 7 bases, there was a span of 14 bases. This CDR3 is CASSLYRNGGELFF. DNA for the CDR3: TGTGCCAGCAGTCTATATCGTAATGGCGGGGAGCTGTTTTTT.

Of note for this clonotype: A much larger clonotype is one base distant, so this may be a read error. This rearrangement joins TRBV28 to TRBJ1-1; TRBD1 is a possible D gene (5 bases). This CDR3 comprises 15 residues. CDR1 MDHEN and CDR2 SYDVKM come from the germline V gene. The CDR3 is CASSGLRVMNAEAFF. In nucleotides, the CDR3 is TGTGCCAGCAGTGGACTCAGGGTTATGAACGCTGAAGCTTTCTTT.

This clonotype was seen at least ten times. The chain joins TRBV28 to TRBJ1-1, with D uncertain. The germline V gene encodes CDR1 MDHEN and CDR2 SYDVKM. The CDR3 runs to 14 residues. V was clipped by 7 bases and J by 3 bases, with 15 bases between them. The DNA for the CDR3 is TGTGCCAGCACCTGGAGCAGCCGATACACTGAAGCTTTCTTT. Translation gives CASTWSSRYTEAFF.

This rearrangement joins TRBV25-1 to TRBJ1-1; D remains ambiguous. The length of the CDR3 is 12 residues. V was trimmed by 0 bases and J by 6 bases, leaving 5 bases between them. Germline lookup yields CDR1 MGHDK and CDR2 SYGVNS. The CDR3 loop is CASSEYDAEAFF. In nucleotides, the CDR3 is TGTGCCAGCAGTGAATACGACGCTGAAGCTTTCTTT.

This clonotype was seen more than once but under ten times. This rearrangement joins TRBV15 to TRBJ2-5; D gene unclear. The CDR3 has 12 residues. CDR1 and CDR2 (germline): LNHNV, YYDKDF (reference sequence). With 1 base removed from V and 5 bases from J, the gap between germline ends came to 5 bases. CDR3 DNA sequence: TGTGCCACCAGCAGAGCAGGCGAGACCCAGTACTTC. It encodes CATSRAGETQYF.

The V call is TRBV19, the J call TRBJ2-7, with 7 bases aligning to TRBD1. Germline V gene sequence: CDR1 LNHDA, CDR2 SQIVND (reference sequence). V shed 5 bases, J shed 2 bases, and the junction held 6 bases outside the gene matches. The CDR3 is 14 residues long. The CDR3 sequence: CASSASTGPYEQYF. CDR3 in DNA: TGTGCCAGTAGTGCCTCGACAGGGCCCTACGAGCAGTACTTC.

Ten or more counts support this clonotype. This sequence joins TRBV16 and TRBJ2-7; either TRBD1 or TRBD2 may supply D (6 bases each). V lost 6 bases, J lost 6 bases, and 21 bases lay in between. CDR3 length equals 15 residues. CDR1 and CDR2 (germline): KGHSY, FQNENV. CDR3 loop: CASSPPVTGGGEQYF. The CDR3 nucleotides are TGTGCCAGCAGTCCCCCCGTGACAGGAGGGGGCGAGCAGTACTTC.

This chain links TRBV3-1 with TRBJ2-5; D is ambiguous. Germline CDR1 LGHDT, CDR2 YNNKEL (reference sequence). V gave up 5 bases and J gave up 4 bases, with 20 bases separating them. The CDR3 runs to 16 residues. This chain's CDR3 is CASSSHTLGWGETQYF. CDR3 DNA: TGTGCCAGCAGCAGCCATACTTTAGGGTGGGGAGAGACCCAGTACTTC.

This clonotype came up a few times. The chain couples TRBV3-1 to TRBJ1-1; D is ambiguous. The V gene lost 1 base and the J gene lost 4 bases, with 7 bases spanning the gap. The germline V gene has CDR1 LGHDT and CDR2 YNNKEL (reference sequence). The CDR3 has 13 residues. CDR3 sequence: CASSQGAVTEAFF. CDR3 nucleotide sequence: TGTGCCAGCAGCCAAGGGGCTGTCACTGAAGCTTTCTTT.

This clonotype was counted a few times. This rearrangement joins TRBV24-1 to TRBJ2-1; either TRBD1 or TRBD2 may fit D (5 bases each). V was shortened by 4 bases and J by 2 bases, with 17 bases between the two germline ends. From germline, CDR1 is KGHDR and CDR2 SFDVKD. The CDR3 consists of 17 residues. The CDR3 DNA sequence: TGTGCCACCAGTGACTCCGGGGCCGCCTTTCCCTACAATGAGCAGTTCTTC. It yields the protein CATSDSGAAFPYNEQFF.

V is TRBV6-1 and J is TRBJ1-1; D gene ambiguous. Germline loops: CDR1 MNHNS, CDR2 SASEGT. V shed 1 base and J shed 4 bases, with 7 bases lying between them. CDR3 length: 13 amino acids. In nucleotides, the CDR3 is TGTGCCAGCAGTGAAGTCGAGGTCACTGAAGCTTTCTTT. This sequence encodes CASSEVEVTEAFF.

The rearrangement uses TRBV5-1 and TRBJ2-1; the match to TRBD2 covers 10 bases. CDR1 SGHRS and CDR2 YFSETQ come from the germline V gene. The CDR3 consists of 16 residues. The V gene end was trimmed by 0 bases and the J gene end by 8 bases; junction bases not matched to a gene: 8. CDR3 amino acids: CASSLGLAGVSDEQFF. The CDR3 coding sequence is TGCGCCAGCAGCTTGGGTCTAGCGGGAGTTTCCGATGAGCAGTTCTTC.

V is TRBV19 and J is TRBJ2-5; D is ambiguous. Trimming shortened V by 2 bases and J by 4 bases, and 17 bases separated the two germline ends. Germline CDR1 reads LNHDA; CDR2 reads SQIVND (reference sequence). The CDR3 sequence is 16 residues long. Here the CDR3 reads CASSIIGTLEGETQYF. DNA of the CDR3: TGTGCCAGTAGTATAATCGGAACTCTGGAAGGAGAGACCCAGTACTTC.

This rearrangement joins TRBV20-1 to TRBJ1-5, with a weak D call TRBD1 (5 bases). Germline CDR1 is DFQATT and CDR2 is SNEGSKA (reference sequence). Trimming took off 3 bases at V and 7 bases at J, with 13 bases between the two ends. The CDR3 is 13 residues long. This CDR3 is CSARGQGRQPQHF. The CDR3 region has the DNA TGCAGTGCTAGGGGGCAGGGTAGGCAGCCCCAGCATTTT.

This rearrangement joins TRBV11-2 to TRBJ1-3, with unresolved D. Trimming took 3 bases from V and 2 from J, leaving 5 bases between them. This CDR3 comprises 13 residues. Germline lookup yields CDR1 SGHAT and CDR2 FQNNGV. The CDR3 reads CASSFQTGNTIYF. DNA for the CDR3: TGTGCCAGCAGCTTCCAGACTGGAAACACCATATATTTT.

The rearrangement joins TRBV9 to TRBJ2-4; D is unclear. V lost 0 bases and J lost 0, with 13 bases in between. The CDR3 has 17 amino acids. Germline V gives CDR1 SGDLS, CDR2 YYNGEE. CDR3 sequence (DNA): TGTGCCAGCAGCGTAGTTAAGGTGACGGGAGCCAAAAACATTCAGTACTTC. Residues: CASSVVKVTGAKNIQYF.

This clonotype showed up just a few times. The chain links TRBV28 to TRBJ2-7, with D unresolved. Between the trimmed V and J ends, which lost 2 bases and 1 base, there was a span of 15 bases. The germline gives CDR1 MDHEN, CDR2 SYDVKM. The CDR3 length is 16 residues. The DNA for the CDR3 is TGTGCCAGCAGTTTAGAAGGGCAGGTATCATCCTACGAGCAGTACTTC. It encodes CASSLEGQVSSYEQYF. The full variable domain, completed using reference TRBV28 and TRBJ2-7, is DVKVTQSSRYLVKRTGEKVFLECVQDMDHENMFWYRQDPGLGLRLIYFSYDVKMKEKGDIPEGYSVSREKKERFSLILESASTNQTSMYLCASSLEGQVSSYEQYFGPGTRLTVT.

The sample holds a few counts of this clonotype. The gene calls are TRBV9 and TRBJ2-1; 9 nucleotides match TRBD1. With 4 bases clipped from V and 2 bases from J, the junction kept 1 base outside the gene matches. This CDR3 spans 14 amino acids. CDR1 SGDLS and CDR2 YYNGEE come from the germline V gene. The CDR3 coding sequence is TGTGCCAGCAGCACAGGGGGCGCCTACAATGAGCAGTTCTTC. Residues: CASSTGGAYNEQFF.

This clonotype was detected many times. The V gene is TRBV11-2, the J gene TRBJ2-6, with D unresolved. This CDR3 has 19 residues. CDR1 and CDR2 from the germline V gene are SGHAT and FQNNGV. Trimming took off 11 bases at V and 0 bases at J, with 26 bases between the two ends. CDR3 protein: CASTRNRRTADSGANVLTF. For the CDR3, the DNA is TGTGCCTCCACCCGCAATAGGCGAACAGCCGACTCTGGGGCCAACGTCCTGACTTTC.

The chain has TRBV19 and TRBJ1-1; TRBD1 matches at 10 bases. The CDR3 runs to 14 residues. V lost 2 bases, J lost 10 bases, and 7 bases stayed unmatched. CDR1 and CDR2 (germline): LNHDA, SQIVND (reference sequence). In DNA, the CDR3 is TGTGCCAGTAGTATAACGCCGGGACAGGGGTCAGCTTTCTTT. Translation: CASSITPGQGSAFF. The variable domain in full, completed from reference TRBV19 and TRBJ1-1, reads DGGITQSPKYLFRKEGQNVTLSCEQNLNHDAMYWYRQDPGQGLRLIYYSQIVNDFQKGDIAEGYSVSREKKESFPLTVTSAQKNPTAFYLCASSITPGQGSAFFGQGTRLTVV.

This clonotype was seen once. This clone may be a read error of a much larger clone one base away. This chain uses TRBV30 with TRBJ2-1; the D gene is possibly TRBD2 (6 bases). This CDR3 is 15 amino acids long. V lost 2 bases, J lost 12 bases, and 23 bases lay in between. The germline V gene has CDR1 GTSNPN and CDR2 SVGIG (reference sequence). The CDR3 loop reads CAWSRAGRFEGVQFF. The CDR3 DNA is TGTGCCTGGAGTAGAGCGGGTCGCTTTGAGGGTGTGCAGTTCTTC.

CDR3 bases: TGTGCCAGTTCTATTCGGGGGAATTCACCCCTCCACTTT. It yields the protein CASSIRGNSPLHF. V gene TRBV19 combines with J gene TRBJ1-6; D perhaps matches TRBD1 (5 bases). V was trimmed by 8 bases and J by 7 bases, leaving 12 bases between them. The CDR3 is made up of 13 amino acids. The germline V gene has CDR1 LNHDA and CDR2 SQIVND (reference sequence).

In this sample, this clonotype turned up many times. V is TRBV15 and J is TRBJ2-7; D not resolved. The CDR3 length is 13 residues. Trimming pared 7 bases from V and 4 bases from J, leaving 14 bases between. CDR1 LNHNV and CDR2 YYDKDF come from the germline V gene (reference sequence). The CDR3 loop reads CATTSEVGYEQYF. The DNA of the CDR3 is TGTGCCACCACCTCGGAAGTGGGGTACGAGCAGTACTTC.

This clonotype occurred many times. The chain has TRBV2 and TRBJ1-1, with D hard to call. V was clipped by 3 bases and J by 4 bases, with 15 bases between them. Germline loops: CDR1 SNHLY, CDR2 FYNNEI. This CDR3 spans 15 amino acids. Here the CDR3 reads CASSDRLGFATEAFF. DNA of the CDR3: TGTGCCAGCAGTGACCGGCTCGGGTTTGCCACTGAAGCTTTCTTT.

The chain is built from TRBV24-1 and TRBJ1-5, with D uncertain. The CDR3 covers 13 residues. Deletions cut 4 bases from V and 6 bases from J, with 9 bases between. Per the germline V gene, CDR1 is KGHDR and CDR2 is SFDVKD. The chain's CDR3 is CATSENDPQPQHF. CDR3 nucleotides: TGTGCCACCAGTGAGAATGACCCTCAGCCCCAGCATTTT.

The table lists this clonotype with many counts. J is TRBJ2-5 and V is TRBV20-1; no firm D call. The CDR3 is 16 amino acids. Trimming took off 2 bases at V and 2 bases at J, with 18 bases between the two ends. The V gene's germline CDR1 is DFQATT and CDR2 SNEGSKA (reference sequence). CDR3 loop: CSARLGPGPSQETQYF. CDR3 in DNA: TGCAGTGCTAGATTGGGCCCTGGCCCTTCTCAAGAGACCCAGTACTTC.

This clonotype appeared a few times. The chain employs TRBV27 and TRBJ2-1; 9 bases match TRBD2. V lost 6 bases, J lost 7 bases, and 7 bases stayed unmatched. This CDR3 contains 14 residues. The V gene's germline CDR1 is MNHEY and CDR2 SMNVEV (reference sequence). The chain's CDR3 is CASRAGGSGNEQFF. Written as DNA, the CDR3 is TGTGCCAGCAGGGCGGGAGGGTCGGGAAATGAGCAGTTCTTC.

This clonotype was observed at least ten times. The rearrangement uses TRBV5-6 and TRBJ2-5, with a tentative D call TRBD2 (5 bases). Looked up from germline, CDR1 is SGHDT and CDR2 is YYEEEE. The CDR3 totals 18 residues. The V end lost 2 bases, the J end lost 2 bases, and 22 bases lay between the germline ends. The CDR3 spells CASSFQRRLHLLQETQYF. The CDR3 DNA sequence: TGTGCCAGCAGCTTCCAGCGGAGGCTCCATCTCCTTCAAGAGACCCAGTACTTC.

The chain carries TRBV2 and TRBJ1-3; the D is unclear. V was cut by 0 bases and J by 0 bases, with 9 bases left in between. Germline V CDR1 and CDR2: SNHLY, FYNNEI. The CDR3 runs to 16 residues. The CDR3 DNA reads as TGTGCCAGCAGTGAAGCCAGGCACCTCTCTGGAAACACCATATATTTT. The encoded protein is CASSEARHLSGNTIYF.